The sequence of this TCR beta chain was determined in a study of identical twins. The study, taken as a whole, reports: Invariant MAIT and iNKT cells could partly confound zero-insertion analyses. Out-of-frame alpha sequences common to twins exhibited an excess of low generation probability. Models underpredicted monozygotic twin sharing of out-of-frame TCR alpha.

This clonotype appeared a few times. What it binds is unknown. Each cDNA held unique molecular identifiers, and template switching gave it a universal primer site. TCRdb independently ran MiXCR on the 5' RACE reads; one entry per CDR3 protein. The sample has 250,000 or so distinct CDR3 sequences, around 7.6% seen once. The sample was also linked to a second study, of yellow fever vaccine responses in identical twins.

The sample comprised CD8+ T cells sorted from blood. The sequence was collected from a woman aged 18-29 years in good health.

The CDR3 nucleotides are TGCAGTGCTAGAGATGACGACAACCCCAGGCTCTACGAGCAGTACTTC. This sequence encodes CSARDDDNPRLYEQYF. The rearrangement joins TRBV20-1 to TRBJ2-7; D call uncertain. Germline CDR1 and CDR2: DFQATT and SNEGSKA (reference sequence). The CDR3 sequence is 16 residues long. V gave up 0 bases and J gave up 3 bases, with 18 bases separating them.